The 13 T cell receptor beta chains below were found in one sample sequenced in a study of blood T cells in healthy people across ages. Primers used in a second PCR of about 7 to 12 cycles were a sample-barcoded 5' primer and a J-beta primer mix. TCRdb used MiXCR to reprocess the 5' RACE reads, holding one entry per CDR3 protein. The repertoire holds about 1.1 million distinct CDR3 sequences, with under 40% as singletons. Input material: blood. These TCRs come from a young man in good health.

Many counts were recorded for this clonotype. This chain connects TRBV20-1 to TRBJ2-1; D is possibly TRBD1 or TRBD2 (6 bases each). The CDR3 extends over 14 amino acids. Germline assignment: CDR1 DFQATT and CDR2 SNEGSKA (reference sequence). Trimming stripped 6 bases from V and 5 bases from J, with 17 bases between. This chain's CDR3 is CSADPGALNNEQFF. As DNA, the CDR3 is TGCAGTGCGGACCCGGGGGCGCTAAACAATGAGCAGTTCTTC.

The chain couples TRBV6-5 to TRBJ2-2; D unresolved. The V end was cut by 0 bases, the J end by 7 bases, with 9 bases between. This CDR3 has 14 residues. Germline-derived CDR1 and CDR2 are MNHEY and SVGAGI. CDR3 coding DNA: TGTGCCAGCAGTTACTCAAGGCCCCTCGGGGAGCTGTTTTTT. Translation gives CASSYSRPLGELFF.

This clonotype was observed a single time. The chain joins TRBV7-4 to TRBJ1-5, with 10 positions matching TRBD1. The V gene end was trimmed by 4 bases and the J gene end by 6 bases; junction bases not matched to a gene: 12. This CDR3 is 17 amino acids long. The germline V gene encodes CDR1 SGHVT and CDR2 SQSDAQ. CDR3 in DNA: TGTGCCAGCAGCTCGCGACAGGGGGCTCTTCAGCGTCAGCCCCAGCATTTT. It is translated as CASSSRQGALQRQPQHF.

The gene calls are TRBV6-2 or TRBV6-3 and TRBJ2-5; D is ambiguous. Trimming removed 2 bases at V and 5 bases at J, with 15 bases between. The CDR3 loop spans 15 amino acids. CDR1 is MNHEY, CDR2 SVGEGT, per germline. CDR3 bases: TGTGCCAGCAGTTACGGGCAGGCCAACCCCGAGACCCAGTACTTC. Translation gives CASSYGQANPETQYF.

In the case of this clonotype: Possible read error: a much larger clone is one base away. The gene calls are TRBV7-2 and TRBJ2-3; no clear D gene. Germline loops: CDR1 SGHTA, CDR2 FQGNSA. The CDR3 loop spans 14 amino acids. CDR3 DNA sequence: TGTGCCAACAGCAAAGGATGGAGCACAGATACGCAGTATTTT. Residues: CANSKGWSTDTQYF.

This sequence joins TRBV5-1 and TRBJ2-1, with D unresolved. The CDR3 totals 15 residues. CDR1 and CDR2 (germline): SGHRS, YFSETQ. With 2 bases removed from V and 6 bases from J, the gap between germline ends came to 15 bases. The CDR3 loop is CASSLNADGPNEQFF. CDR3 nucleotides: TGCGCCAGCAGCTTAAACGCGGATGGGCCCAATGAGCAGTTCTTC. Combining the CDR3 with reference TRBV5-1 and TRBJ2-1 gives the whole variable domain KAGVTQTPRYLIKTRGQQVTLSCSPISGHRSVSWYQQTPGQGLQFLFEYFSETQRNKGNFPGRFSGRQFSNSRSEMNVSTLELGDSALYLCASSLNADGPNEQFFGPGTRLTVL.

This clonotype was picked up a small number of times. V is TRBV11-2 and J is TRBJ1-1, with D perhaps TRBD1 (6 bases). The CDR3 is made up of 13 amino acids. Between the trimmed V and J ends, which lost 4 bases and 8 bases, there was a span of 14 bases. Germline CDR1 and CDR2: SGHAT and FQNNGV. The CDR3 bases are TGTGCCAGCAGCTCCCTACAGGGTTTGGAAGCTTTCTTT. Translation: CASSSLQGLEAFF.

The CDR3 DNA sequence: TGCAGTGCTAGAGAGGGACAGGGTAACGGGGAGCTGTTTTTT. Translated: CSAREGQGNGELFF. This chain links TRBV20-1 with TRBJ2-2; 9 bases match TRBD1. Germline V gene sequence: CDR1 DFQATT, CDR2 SNEGSKA (reference sequence). V lost 0 bases and J lost 7; bases outside the gene matches: 3. The CDR3 sequence is 14 residues long.

The chain joins TRBV28 to TRBJ1-1, with 10 bases fitting TRBD1. V lost 9 bases to trimming and J lost 3 bases; unmatched junction nucleotides: 4. CDR1 is MDHEN and CDR2 is SYDVKM in the germline V gene. This CDR3 contains 13 residues. CDR3 residues: CASLDRGDTEAFF. The CDR3 coding sequence is TGTGCCAGTTTGGACAGGGGGGACACTGAAGCTTTCTTT.

This rearrangement joins TRBV20-1 to TRBJ2-4; D assignment may be TRBD1 or TRBD2 (5 bases each). Trimming took 1 base from V and 3 from J, leaving 19 bases between them. Germline assignment: CDR1 DFQATT and CDR2 SNEGSKA (reference sequence). CDR3 length equals 17 residues. Here the CDR3 DNA reads TGCAGTGCTAGAGTTTCTTCGGGGCACCCGGGCAAAAACATTCAGTACTTC. This encodes CSARVSSGHPGKNIQYF.

The rearrangement uses TRBV6-1 and TRBJ2-2; D ambiguous. Germline lookup yields CDR1 MNHNS and CDR2 SASEGT. With 5 bases removed from V and 5 bases from J, the gap between germline ends came to 15 bases. This CDR3 is 15 amino acids long. The CDR3 region is CASSKIGSKTGELFF. Here the CDR3 DNA reads TGTGCCAGCAGTAAAATAGGATCCAAAACCGGGGAGCTGTTTTTT.

The chain uses TRBV6-2 or TRBV6-3 and TRBJ2-5; 9 bases align to TRBD1. Trimming cost V 4 bases and J 11 bases; bases outside gene matches: 17. Germline CDR1 and CDR2: MNHEY and SVGEGT. The CDR3 covers 16 residues. CDR3 protein: CASSSGQGISYNEQYF. CDR3 coding DNA: TGTGCCAGCAGTTCCGGACAGGGGATCTCCTACAATGAGCAGTACTTC.

CDR3 bases: TGCGCCAGCAGCCAAGAAAGGGACAGGCTACTTTTTTGTCAAGAGACCCAGTACTTC. This sequence encodes CASSQERDRLLFCQETQYF. The genes are TRBV4-3 and TRBJ2-5; 8 nucleotides align to TRBD1. Germline V gene lookup returns CDR1 LGHNA and CDR2 YSLEER. With V trimmed by 0 bases and J by 2 bases, 14 bases remained unmatched. The CDR3 totals 19 residues.